Listed below are T cell receptor beta chains from one sample, sequenced in a study of cytomegalovirus exposure and HLA in healthy donors. Sequenced by immunoSEQ multiplex PCR; TCRdb stores in-frame clones only, minus some. In the table there are 200,000 to 300,000 clones, around 80% of which are singletons. Sequencing was done on a sample of PBMCs. The origin of the receptors is a boy aged 5 to 17 in good health and CMV-seronegative. Each CDR3 is given with its conserved first and last residue. The D gene is left open where the match is weak.

v_gene,d_gene,CDR3aa
TRBV4-1,.,CASSQTGTDTQYF
TRBV21-1,.,CASSARDRGRVNIQYF
TRBV2,TRBD2,CASSPPGLAGIPYEQYF
TRBV2,TRBD2,CASSGWTSGGANTQYF
TRBV29-1,TRBD1,CSVRTGGAEAFF
TRBV4-2,TRBD2,CASSQGSGSSYEQYF
TRBV5-4,TRBD2,CASSPPGLAVLYEQYF
TRBV7-7,TRBD2,CASSLGNSGLAGEQYF
TRBV29-1,.,CSATGNYGYTF
TRBV7-9,TRBD1,CASRDREVTEAFF
TRBV5-4,TRBD2,CASAAGAGVLYNEQFF
TRBV5-1,TRBD1,CATPTGVLGTDTQYF
TRBV15,TRBD1,CATSRERFRGQNNEQFF
TRBV6-5,.,CASSTSSGSPLHF
TRBV7-2,.,CASSLIRSQPQHF
TRBV9,.,CASSSGVQGLSGNTIYF
TRBV5-5,.,CASSLGGQGSGYTF
TRBV5-1,TRBD2,CATTKGGRDSEQYF
TRBV27,TRBD2,CASSLWLAETSYEQYF
TRBV9,TRBD1,CASSLGAGGLVEAFF
TRBV15,.,CATSRDKAGRETQYF
TRBV30,.,CAAEGGASRGEQYF
TRBV10-3,TRBD2,CALRLAGSNEQFF
TRBV11-3,TRBD1,CASSSPWDSSNTGELFF
TRBV5-1,.,CASSHGHLGETQYF
TRBV18,TRBD1,CASSLGTGGAGTDTQYF
TRBV6-1,.,CASSELKNTIYF
TRBV27,TRBD2,CASSRGLAGRGSYNEQFF
TRBV4-2,TRBD1,CASSHGVTGERYGYPF
TRBV25-1,TRBD1,CASRQNGQGYTEAFF